One sample yielded the 12 T cell receptor beta chains listed below, sequenced in a study of T-cell memory formation after mild COVID-19. Using its own MiXCR run on the 5' RACE reads, TCRdb lists one record per CDR3 protein. The table has over 150,000 distinct CDR3 sequences, 13% seen once. The sample taken for sequencing was PBMCs or a T cell subset sorted from them (not recorded which). The source of these receptors is a man aged 18 to 29 who had mild COVID-19 (a few samples of this study predate the infection). Cell type and time point are not known.

This clonotype was observed at least ten times. This chain connects TRBV5-1 to TRBJ2-3; D remains ambiguous. The ends were cut back, 0 bases at V and 1 base at J, with 9 bases in the middle. CDR1 SGHRS and CDR2 YFSETQ come from the germline V gene. This CDR3 is 15 amino acids long. The CDR3 DNA sequence: TGCGCCAGCAGCTTGGATCCCTCGGGCACAGATACGCAGTATTTT. Its translation: CASSLDPSGTDTQYF.

This rearrangement joins TRBV18 to TRBJ1-1; D remains unclear. CDR3 length: 14 amino acids. V was pared by 6 bases and J by 0 bases, with 11 bases between. Germline V lookup: CDR1 KGHSH, CDR2 LQKENI. CDR3 nucleotides: TGTGCCAGCTCGCTCCCGTTCATGAACACTGAAGCTTTCTTT. As protein: CASSLPFMNTEAFF.

The rearrangement uses TRBV15 and TRBJ2-5; TRBD2 matches 9 bases. Losses at the gene ends were 0 bases for V and 5 bases for J; bases not matched to a gene: 10. Germline CDR1 reads LNHNV; CDR2 reads YYDKDF (reference sequence). CDR3 length equals 17 residues. Here the CDR3 reads CATSRDHEGAGGETQYF. As DNA, the CDR3 is TGTGCCACCAGCAGAGATCATGAGGGCGCGGGAGGGGAGACCCAGTACTTC.

The V gene is TRBV2, the J gene TRBJ2-7; D might be TRBD2 (6 bases). V lost 2 bases and J 2 bases, leaving 13 bases between the germline ends. Germline V gives CDR1 SNHLY, CDR2 FYNNEI. The CDR3 runs 15 residues. The CDR3 is CASSERDSNTYEQYV. The CDR3 coding sequence is TGTGCCAGCAGTGAACGGGACTCTAACACCTACGAGCAGTACGTC.

This clonotype was counted only a few times. The chain uses TRBV11-2 and TRBJ1-4; possibly TRBD1 for D (6 bases). Trimming stripped 5 bases from V and 8 bases from J, with 21 bases between. The CDR3 covers 16 residues. From germline, CDR1 is SGHAT and CDR2 FQNNGV. The CDR3 protein is CASSQAQPGQKEKLFF. DNA of the CDR3: TGTGCCAGCAGCCAGGCCCAACCGGGACAAAAAGAAAAACTGTTTTTT.

The chain links TRBV7-7 to TRBJ2-5; the match to TRBD2 covers 9 bases. V was pared by 2 bases and J by 1 base, with 5 bases of the junction left unmatched. The CDR3 is 16 residues long. CDR1 is SSHAT, CDR2 FNYEAQ, per germline (reference sequence). CDR3 protein: CASSLTGGGGQETQYF. In DNA form, the CDR3 reads TGTGCCAGCAGCTTAACAGGCGGGGGGGGCCAAGAGACCCAGTACTTC.

A few counts support this clonotype. The chain joins TRBV12-3 or TRBV12-4 to TRBJ2-6; TRBD1 is a possible D gene (5 bases). There are 15 residues in the CDR3. V was clipped by 3 bases and J by 2 bases, with 8 bases between them. CDR3 residues: CASSLAQAGANVLTF. CDR3 nucleotide sequence: TGTGCCAGCAGTTTGGCACAGGCTGGGGCCAACGTCCTGACTTTC.

This clonotype was counted only a few times. CDR3 in amino acids: CSAREAGVYTQYF. DNA for the CDR3: TGCAGTGCTAGAGAGGCGGGTGTATATACGCAGTATTTT. V usage is TRBV20-1 and J usage is TRBJ2-3; possible D gene TRBD2, 5 bases. CDR3 size: 13 residues. CDR1 is DFQATT, CDR2 SNEGSKA, per germline (reference sequence). Trimming stripped 0 bases from V and 7 bases from J, with 11 bases between.

The sample holds many counts of this clonotype. This rearrangement joins TRBV7-2 to TRBJ2-3, with D unclear. Trimming cost V 1 base and J 2 bases, with 1 base left between them. The CDR3 is 12 amino acids. Germline V CDR1 and CDR2: SGHTA, FQGNSA. CDR3 residues: CASSLDTDTQYF. The CDR3, as DNA: TGTGCCAGCAGCTTAGACACAGATACGCAGTATTTT.

This clonotype was detected ten times or more. The V gene is TRBV11-2, the J gene TRBJ1-3; D remains ambiguous. The CDR3 loop spans 14 amino acids. V was pared by 5 bases and J by 0 bases, with 8 bases between. CDR1 is SGHAT and CDR2 is FQNNGV in the germline V gene. CDR3 sequence reads: CASSQSHSGNTIYF. The CDR3 coding sequence is TGTGCCAGCAGCCAGAGCCACTCTGGAAACACCATATATTTT.

J is TRBJ2-5 and V is TRBV20-1; 8 bases agree with TRBD2. Germline trimming cut 0 bases from V and 5 bases from J; bases unmatched to any gene: 8. The CDR3 is 15 residues long. Germline CDR1 DFQATT, CDR2 SNEGSKA (reference sequence). The CDR3 region is CSARDPGGPGETQYF. CDR3 nucleotide sequence: TGCAGTGCTAGAGATCCGGGGGGGCCGGGGGAGACCCAGTACTTC.

This clonotype was seen more than once but under ten times. The chain couples TRBV7-3 to TRBJ2-3, with 8 bases that match TRBD1. From germline, CDR1 is SGHTA and CDR2 FQGTGA. This CDR3 has 13 amino acids. The junction had 6 bases not matched to a gene; V was cut back by 4 bases and J by 9 bases. The CDR3 region has the DNA TGTGCCAGCAGCTACGGACAGGGTGGCACGCAGTATTTT. It is translated as CASSYGQGGTQYF.